The 6 T cell receptor beta chains given below trace back to one sample, sequenced in a study of monozygotic twins with inflammatory bowel disease. TCRdb re-called the 5' RACE reads, yielding one record per CDR3 amino acid sequence without DNA. This sample lists fewer than 350,000 distinct CDR3 sequences; its ten largest clones have approximately 2%. The sample was blood. The receptor set was obtained from a human donor with ulcerative colitis or Crohn's disease, or a healthy co-twin of an affected twin (not recorded which).

This rearrangement joins TRBV2 to TRBJ2-1; TCRdb's D gene call, TRBD2, goes unchecked for lack of DNA. Germline V gives CDR1 SNHLY, CDR2 FYNNEI. CDR3 length: 15 residues. The CDR3 region is CASRRLAGLNNEQFF.

This chain links TRBV6-1 with TRBJ2-3; with no DNA, the TCRdb D assignment of TRBD2 cannot be verified. There are 15 residues in the CDR3. Germline assignment: CDR1 MNHNS and CDR2 SASEGT. The CDR3 protein is CASQVAVAGSDTQYF.

The chain has TRBV5-1 and TRBJ2-2; TCRdb returns TRBD2, unconfirmable since there is no DNA. There are 13 residues in the CDR3. CDR1 and CDR2 from the germline V gene are SGHRS and YFSETQ. This CDR3 reads CASRPSGFGELFF.

The chain is built from TRBV6-6 and TRBJ2-1. This CDR3 has 11 amino acids. From germline, CDR1 is MNHNY and CDR2 SVGAGI (reference sequence). The CDR3 protein is CASSTSDEQFF.

V gene TRBV5-5 combines with J gene TRBJ2-2; the TCRdb D gene call, TRBD1, has no DNA to confirm it. The CDR3 loop spans 15 amino acids. Per germline, CDR1 SGHKS and CDR2 YYEKEE (reference sequence). This CDR3 is CASSLGDRGLRELFF. The full variable domain, rest sourced from reference TRBV5-5 and TRBJ2-2, is DAGVTQSPTHLIKTRGQQVTLRCSPISGHKSVSWYQQVLGQGPQFIFQYYEKEERGRGNFPDRFSARQFPNYSSELNVNALLLGDSALYLCASSLGDRGLRELFFGEGSRLTVL.

This rearrangement joins TRBV5-1 to TRBJ1-4; TCRdb calls TRBD1, which cannot be checked without DNA. CDR3 length: 14 residues. The V gene's germline CDR1 is SGHRS and CDR2 YFSETQ. Here the CDR3 reads CASSAQGTNEKLFF.